This T cell receptor (beta chain) was profiled in a study of T cell responses to AZD1222 COVID-19 vaccine. Trimming at V came to 3 bases and at J to 7 bases, leaving 6 bases not matched to a gene. The CDR3 contains 15 residues. Germline CDR1 and CDR2: LGHDT and YNNKEL (reference sequence). Repertoires were generated with immunoSEQ multiplex PCR, while TCRdb's copy carries only in-frame clones and drops some. This sample has about 270,000 clones, with around 93% found just once. The receptor's source is an adult who received the AZD1222 COVID-19 vaccine. This specimen consisted of peripheral blood, obtained 28 days after the second AZD1222 dose. This chain links TRBV3-1 (or the pseudogene TRBV3-2) with TRBJ1-6, with TRBD1 identical over 7 bases. This chain's CDR3 is CASSHRQGRNSPLHF. In nucleotides, the CDR3 is TGTGCCAGCAGCCATAGACAGGGTCGCAATTCACCCCTCCACTTT.